This T cell receptor (beta chain) emerged from a study of blood T cell repertoires in COVID-19. Background on the study: Donors in the United States, Italy and Spain gave samples during acute or convalescent COVID-19. Nucleic acid was either cDNA or gDNA, and it came from T cells, B-cell-depleted T cells, or PBMCs.

This clone was seen only once. As handled by the study authors: Amplifying reference gene primers gave estimates of nucleated cell counts. Some clones are missing from TCRdb's copy, which holds only in-frame ones; the method was immunoSEQ multiplex PCR. The DNA gave D and trimming, while V, J and clone size come from that table. The sample lists just over 80,000 clones, 81% occurring once. This CDR3 spans 15 amino acids. Germline V gene lookup returns CDR1 KGHSH and CDR2 LQKENI. V shed 2 bases and J 4 bases; nucleotides not matched to a gene: 3. Sequenced: peripheral blood. The clonotype originates from an elderly man with acute or convalescent COVID-19. This chain links TRBV18 with TRBJ1-3; 9 bases map to TRBD1. CDR3 region: CASSPWTGDGNTIYF. The CDR3 coding sequence is TGTGCCAGCTCACCATGGACAGGGGACGGAAACACCATATATTTT.